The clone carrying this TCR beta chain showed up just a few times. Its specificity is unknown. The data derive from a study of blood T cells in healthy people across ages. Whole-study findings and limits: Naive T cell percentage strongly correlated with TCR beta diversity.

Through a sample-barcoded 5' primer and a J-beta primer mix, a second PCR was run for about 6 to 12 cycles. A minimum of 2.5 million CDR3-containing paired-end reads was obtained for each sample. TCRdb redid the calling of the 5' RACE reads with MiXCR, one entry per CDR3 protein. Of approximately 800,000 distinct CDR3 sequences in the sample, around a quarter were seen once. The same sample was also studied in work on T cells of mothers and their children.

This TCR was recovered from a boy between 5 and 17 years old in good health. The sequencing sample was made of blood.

The CDR3 sequence: CASSLAASSSYEQFF. DNA of the CDR3: TGCGCCAGCAGCTTGGCGGCCTCATCTAGCTATGAGCAGTTCTTC. V is TRBV5-1 and J is TRBJ2-5; possible D gene TRBD2, 5 bases. The end of the DNA aligns better with TRBJ2-1, so the J call may be wrong. The CDR3 length is 15 residues. Germline lookup yields CDR1 SGHRS and CDR2 YFSETQ.